The rows below give T cell receptor beta chains drawn from one sample of a study of blood T cell repertoires in COVID-19. Data came from immunoSEQ multiplex PCR; TCRdb stores just in-frame clones and leaves some out. Of around 250,000 clones listed, roughly 91% are singletons. The sequencing input was PBMCs or T cells enriched from blood (not recorded which). The receptors come from a woman younger than 45 who had recovered from COVID-19. Both conserved end residues are part of each CDR3. D genes are given only for firm matches. Size tells how often a clone was seen (once, few, many) or the class of an expanded clone, and some rows leave it out.

j_gene	d_gene	len	abundance	v_gene	CDR3nt	CDR3aa
TRBJ2-4	.	16	.	TRBV5-6	TGTGCCAGCAGCTTGTACCTATCCCGGGGTAAAAACATTCAGTACTTC	CASSLYLSRGKNIQYF
TRBJ2-5	.	13	.	TRBV23-1	TGCGCCAGCAGTCATAATGTACAAGAGACCCAGTACTTC	CASSHNVQETQYF
TRBJ2-7	TRBD2	14	.	TRBV6-2/TRBV6-3	TGTGCCAGCAGTCCAAGCGGGAGGACGGGAAAGCAGTACTTC	CASSPSGRTGKQYF
TRBJ1-1	.	13	.	TRBV20-1	TGCAGTGCTAGTCACAGGGTAGGGACTGAAGCTTTCTTT	CSASHRVGTEAFF
TRBJ1-1	.	14	.	TRBV28	TGTGCCAGCACGGAGGCGGCCTTGAGGACTGAAGCTTTCTTT	CASTEAALRTEAFF
TRBJ2-1	TRBD2	16	.	TRBV28	TGTGCCAGCAGTCCAGTTCCTAGCGGGTCCTACAATGAGCAGTTCTTC	CASSPVPSGSYNEQFF
TRBJ1-4	.	13	.	TRBV30	TGTGCCTGGGGGGGGAGGTCTAATGAAAAACTGTTTTTT	CAWGGRSNEKLFF
TRBJ1-2	.	16	.	TRBV9	TGTGCCAGCAGCGCCCAGGTGGGGGGGCAGAGCTATGGCTACACCTTC	CASSAQVGGQSYGYTF
TRBJ2-2	.	15	.	TRBV18	TGTGCCAGCTCCCCGGACAGATCGAACACCGGGGAGCTGTTTTTT	CASSPDRSNTGELFF
TRBJ1-2	.	15	.	TRBV6-1	TGTGCCAGCAGTGAATACCCGGGATTAAACTATGGCTACACCTTC	CASSEYPGLNYGYTF
TRBJ2-3	TRBD2	16	.	TRBV5-4	TGTGCCAGCAGCTTGGCCCTAGCGGGAGGGGCAGATACGCAGTATTTT	CASSLALAGGADTQYF
TRBJ2-1	.	15	.	TRBV20-1	TGCAGTGCTAGTGGGAACCGAGGACACGACAATGAGCAGTTCTTC	CSASGNRGHDNEQFF
TRBJ2-7	TRBD1	13	.	TRBV29-1	TGCAGCGTTGTTATGGACAGGGATTACGAGCAGTACTTC	CSVVMDRDYEQYF
TRBJ2-1	.	12	.	TRBV28	TGTGCCAGCAGGGAAGGCGGAGGATTGGAGTTCTTC	CASREGGGLEFF
TRBJ1-1	.	16	.	TRBV5-4	TGTGCCAGCGGGGAGGACCCTCTCTCAACGAACACTGAAGCTTTCTTT	CASGEDPLSTNTEAFF
TRBJ2-1	TRBD1	14	.	TRBV7-2	TGTGCCAGCAGCTCGGACAGGGGTTACAATGAGCAGTTCTTC	CASSSDRGYNEQFF
TRBJ1-2	TRBD1	17	.	TRBV28	TGTGCCAGCAGTCTTAACCCCCCGACAGGGCAGACGGTTGGCTACACCTTC	CASSLNPPTGQTVGYTF
TRBJ1-5	.	15	.	TRBV7-2	TGTGCCAGCAGTCTCCCCCCGGGAGCGAATCAGCCCCAGCATTTT	CASSLPPGANQPQHF
TRBJ2-3	.	15	.	TRBV28	TGTGCCAGCAGTCGCATGACAGGAACTACAGATACGCAGTATTTT	CASSRMTGTTDTQYF
TRBJ1-4	.	13	.	TRBV11-1	TGTGCCAGCAGCTTCCGTGGAGCTGAAAAACTGTTTTTT	CASSFRGAEKLFF
TRBJ1-5	.	13	.	TRBV6-5	TGTGCCAGCACCGCACAAGTAAATCAGCCCCAGCATTTT	CASTAQVNQPQHF
TRBJ2-1	TRBD2	16	once	TRBV3-1/TRBV3-2	TGTGCCAGCAGCCAATATCTAGCGGGATCTTACAATGAGCAGTTCTTC	CASSQYLAGSYNEQFF
TRBJ2-1	TRBD1	15	once	TRBV7-6	TGTGCCAGCAGCTCGTGGGACAGGGGAAGGAATGAGCAGTTCTTC	CASSSWDRGRNEQFF
TRBJ1-1	.	13	once	TRBV19	TGTGCCAGTAGTATCCCAGGGGCAGCTGAAGCTTTCTTT	CASSIPGAAEAFF
TRBJ2-5	.	15	.	TRBV5-1	TGCGCCAGCAGCGGGCGACTAGTTGTTTCAGAGACCCAGTACTTC	CASSGRLVVSETQYF
TRBJ2-1	.	13	.	TRBV15	TGTGCCACCAGCAGAATAAAGCGCGATGAGCAGTTCTTC	CATSRIKRDEQFF
TRBJ1-5	.	13	.	TRBV4-1	TGCGCCAGCAGCCAAACAGGGTTTCAGCCCCAGCATTTT	CASSQTGFQPQHF
TRBJ1-4	.	11	.	TRBV2	TGTGCCAGCAGTGACAGGGAAAAACTGTTTTTT	CASSDREKLFF